Each of the 3 T cell receptor beta chains below was sequenced from the same sample in a study of CD4 T cells in relation to SARS-CoV-2 and coronaviruses. Sequenced by immunoSEQ multiplex PCR; TCRdb stores in-frame clones only, minus some. The data show more than 9,000 clones, about 90% seen once. The sequenced sample was naive CD4+ T cells from PBMCs. As for subset: naive CD4+ T cells isolated by negative enrichment. These receptors all stem from an adult with COVID-19.

V is TRBV19 and J is TRBJ2-7, with 9 nucleotides matching TRBD1. Germline CDR1 and CDR2: LNHDA and SQIVND (reference sequence). Trimming cost V 9 bases and J 5 bases; bases outside gene matches: 11. This CDR3 has 14 residues. The CDR3 DNA follows: TGTGCCAGCGGACGGGGGACAGGGATCCACGAGCAGTACTTC. Amino acid sequence: CASGRGTGIHEQYF.

CDR3 bases: TGCGCCAGCAGCCAAGGGGACAGGGTCGGCTACACCTTC. Encoded protein: CASSQGDRVGYTF. This sequence joins TRBV4-1 and TRBJ1-2, with TRBD1 identical over 9 bases. This CDR3 comprises 13 residues. Germline trimming cut 1 base from V and 8 bases from J; bases unmatched to any gene: 2. The germline V gene encodes CDR1 MGHRA and CDR2 YSYEKL.

This clone was observed once. The chain joins TRBV15 to TRBJ1-1; D remains ambiguous. The CDR3 contains 13 residues. Between the trimmed V and J ends, which lost 0 bases and 2 bases, there was a span of 4 bases. Germline-derived CDR1 and CDR2 are LNHNV and YYDKDF (reference sequence). CDR3 DNA sequence: TGTGCCACCAGCAGAGACAGAAACACTGAAGCTTTCTTT. Translating it yields CATSRDRNTEAFF. Full variable domain (missing parts from reference TRBV15 and TRBJ1-1): DAMVIQNPRYQVTQFGKPVTLSCSQTLNHNVMYWYQQKSSQAPKLLFHYYDKDFNNEADTPDNFQSRRPNTSFCFLDIRSPGLGDTAMYLCATSRDRNTEAFFGQGTRLTVV.